Listed below are T cell receptor beta chains from one sample, sequenced in a study of cytomegalovirus exposure and HLA in healthy donors. The assay was immunoSEQ multiplex PCR, and TCRdb's table has in-frame clones only and misses some. The sample holds about 260,000 clones, roughly 87% seen once. Sequencing was done on a sample of PBMCs. These receptor sequences come from a woman aged 25 to 39 in good health and CMV-seronegative. CDR3s include the opening cysteine and the closing phenylalanine or tryptophan. A D gene is named only where the DNA matches it firmly. Clone size is stated in some rows and not others, as once, few, many or a class when expanded.

V	D	J	size	CDR3	DNA
TRBV5-1	TRBD2	TRBJ2-3	NA	CASSLTGGRTTDTQYF	TGCGCCAGCAGCTTGACTGGCGGGAGAACCACAGATACGCAGTATTTT
TRBV28	NA	TRBJ2-3	NA	CASSLNPGDTDTQYF	TGTGCCAGCAGTTTAAATCCAGGGGACACAGATACGCAGTATTTT
TRBV7-3	NA	TRBJ1-1	NA	CASSLAMGRSMNTEAFF	TGTGCCAGCAGCTTAGCGATGGGACGGTCCATGAACACTGAAGCTTTCTTT
TRBV5-4	NA	TRBJ2-3	NA	CASSLIEAAGEDTQYF	TGTGCCAGCAGCTTGATAGAGGCAGCCGGCGAGGATACGCAGTATTTT
TRBV16	NA	TRBJ2-6	NA	CASSPSRGSGANVLTF	TGTGCCAGCAGCCCCTCGAGGGGTTCTGGGGCCAACGTCCTGACTTTC
TRBV28	TRBD2	TRBJ2-7	NA	CASSFRPLIAGTYEQYF	TGTGCCAGCAGTTTTAGGCCACTGATAGCGGGTACCTACGAGCAGTACTTC
TRBV4-3	TRBD1	TRBJ2-1	NA	CASSPGTDYNEQFF	TGCGCCAGCAGCCCAGGGACAGACTACAATGAGCAGTTCTTC
TRBV27	NA	TRBJ2-7	NA	CASSPGTLTYEQYF	TGTGCCAGCAGTCCCGGGACTCTTACCTACGAGCAGTACTTC
TRBV27	TRBD2	TRBJ2-7	NA	CASSSRLAGHEQYF	TGTGCCAGCAGTTCTCGGCTAGCGGGCCACGAGCAGTACTTC
TRBV28	NA	TRBJ1-5	NA	CASSLGPYSNQPQHF	TGTGCCAGCAGTTTAGGGCCTTATAGCAATCAGCCCCAGCATTTT
TRBV28	NA	TRBJ2-7	NA	CASSGIQYEQYF	TGTGCCAGCAGCGGAATTCAGTACGAGCAGTACTTC
TRBV28	TRBD1	TRBJ2-7	NA	CASSTLPGQGYEQYF	TGTGCCAGCAGTACCTTACCGGGACAGGGCTATGAGCAGTACTTC
TRBV9	TRBD2	TRBJ2-5	NA	CASSAGLAGKETQYF	TGTGCCAGCAGCGCGGGACTAGCGGGAAAAGAGACCCAGTACTTC
TRBV7-6	NA	TRBJ1-4	NA	CASSLNQGSTNEKLFF	TGTGCCAGCAGCCTCAATCAGGGGAGCACTAATGAAAAACTGTTTTTT
TRBV28	TRBD2	TRBJ2-7	NA	CASSPPGLAGTDYEQYF	TGTGCCAGCAGTCCCCCGGGACTAGCGGGAACCGACTACGAGCAGTACTTC
TRBV7-8	NA	TRBJ2-5	NA	CASSLGVLGAPQETQYF	TGTGCCAGCAGCTTAGGCGTGCTGGGGGCGCCTCAAGAGACCCAGTACTTC
TRBV28	TRBD1	TRBJ2-7	NA	CASSLWRTGTYEQYF	TGTGCCAGCAGTTTATGGAGGACAGGAACCTACGAGCAGTACTTC
TRBV29-1	TRBD2	TRBJ2-7	once	CSVRTGTSGTYEQYF	TGCAGCGTGAGAACCGGGACTAGCGGGACCTACGAGCAGTACTTC
TRBV27	TRBD2	TRBJ2-7	NA	CASRPGLAGTATREQYF	TGTGCCAGCAGACCAGGACTAGCGGGAACTGCCACGAGGGAGCAGTACTTC
TRBV14	NA	TRBJ2-7	NA	CASSQYSGGAYEQYF	TGTGCCAGCAGCCAATATTCAGGTGGAGCCTACGAGCAGTACTTC
TRBV29-1	TRBD2	TRBJ2-5	NA	CSAAGGGGMETQYF	TGCAGCGCCGCCGGGGGGGGAGGGATGGAGACCCAGTACTTC
TRBV7-2	NA	TRBJ2-1	NA	CASSLAWAGKSFDNEQFF	TGTGCCAGCAGCTTAGCCTGGGCGGGAAAGTCGTTCGACAATGAGCAGTTCTTC
TRBV11-2	NA	TRBJ2-5	NA	CASNLGREGETQYF	TGTGCCAGCAATCTCGGACGGGAAGGAGAGACCCAGTACTTC
TRBV7-8	NA	TRBJ1-1	NA	CASSLTVQVNTEAFF	TGTGCCAGCAGCTTAACTGTCCAGGTGAACACTGAAGCTTTCTTT
TRBV14	NA	TRBJ2-5	once	CASSPSWTAYQETQYF	TGTGCCAGCAGCCCTTCCTGGACAGCGTACCAAGAGACCCAGTACTTC
TRBV6-4	TRBD2	TRBJ2-2	NA	CASSPLAGGETGELFF	TGTGCCAGCAGCCCACTAGCGGGAGGGGAAACCGGGGAGCTGTTTTTT
TRBV4-1	TRBD2	TRBJ2-3	NA	CASQKGLATDTQYF	TGCGCCAGCCAAAAGGGACTAGCCACAGATACGCAGTATTTT
TRBV27	NA	TRBJ2-5	NA	CASSFGTGRTQYF	TGTGCCAGCAGTTTCGGGACTGGGCGGACCCAGTACTTC
TRBV27	NA	TRBJ1-5	once	CASSPERGPNQPQHF	TGTGCCAGCAGCCCAGAGAGGGGACCCAATCAGCCCCAGCATTTT
TRBV7-9	TRBD2	TRBJ2-7	NA	CASSLWASGTSYEQYF	TGTGCCAGCAGCTTGTGGGCTAGCGGGACCTCCTACGAGCAGTACTTC
TRBV6-5	NA	TRBJ1-1	NA	CASSYSVGSYTEAFF	TGTGCCAGCAGTTACTCCGTGGGGAGTTACACTGAAGCTTTCTTT
TRBV18	TRBD1	TRBJ2-7	NA	CASSLRDRASYEQYF	TGTGCCAGCTCACTCCGGGACAGGGCCTCCTACGAGCAGTACTTC
TRBV5-1	NA	TRBJ2-3	NA	CASSLDQSTDTQYF	TGCGCCAGCAGCTTGGATCAGAGCACAGATACGCAGTATTTT
TRBV6-6	NA	TRBJ2-1	NA	CASSNVAAYNEQFF	TGTGCCAGCAGTAATGTAGCCGCTTACAATGAGCAGTTCTTC
TRBV13	TRBD1	TRBJ2-1	NA	CASSSPGDRGLRVDEQFF	TGTGCCAGCAGCTCCCCGGGTGACAGGGGTCTTAGAGTTGATGAGCAGTTCTTC
TRBV28	NA	TRBJ2-1	NA	CASRVGIQGDEQFF	TGTGCCAGCAGGGTCGGGATCCAAGGGGATGAGCAGTTCTTC
TRBV15	NA	TRBJ2-3	few	CATSRDRGGTDTQYF	TGTGCCACCAGCAGAGATCGGGGAGGCACAGATACGCAGTATTTT
TRBV7-6	NA	TRBJ1-2	NA	CASSFGAEGYTF	TGTGCCAGCAGCTTCGGGGCGGAGGGCTACACCTTC
TRBV27	NA	TRBJ2-1	NA	CASSLQGYTEQFF	TGTGCCAGCAGTTTGCAGGGATACACTGAGCAGTTCTTC
TRBV28	NA	TRBJ1-5	NA	CASSSYIGTPSNQPQHF	TGTGCCAGCAGTTCCTACATCGGGACACCTTCAAATCAGCCCCAGCATTTT
TRBV5-3	TRBD2	TRBJ2-7	NA	CARSWRLTSEQSYEQYF	TGTGCCAGAAGCTGGAGGCTAACTAGCGAGCAATCCTACGAGCAGTACTTC
TRBV6-5	NA	TRBJ2-3	NA	CASSYGTGNPDTQYF	TGTGCCAGCAGTTACGGCACAGGGAACCCAGATACGCAGTATTTT
TRBV7-6	NA	TRBJ1-5	once	CASSLDMVQPQHF	TGTGCCAGCAGCTTGGACATGGTTCAGCCCCAGCATTTT
TRBV15	NA	TRBJ1-2	NA	CATSTLRLGGDYGYTF	TGTGCCACCAGCACCCTCCGGCTTGGAGGGGACTATGGCTACACCTTC
TRBV30	NA	TRBJ1-5	NA	CAWGPGPPRHNQPQHF	TGTGCCTGGGGGCCCGGGCCGCCGCGACACAATCAGCCCCAGCATTTT
TRBV4-3	NA	TRBJ2-2	NA	CASSRRENTGELFF	TGCGCCAGCAGCCGCAGGGAGAACACCGGGGAGCTGTTTTTT
TRBV28	NA	TRBJ2-7	NA	CASSPTLSPYEQYF	TGTGCCAGCAGTCCTACCCTCTCCCCCTACGAGCAGTACTTC
TRBV19	NA	TRBJ2-1	NA	CASAGVWYNEQFF	TGTGCCAGTGCCGGTGTCTGGTACAATGAGCAGTTCTTC
TRBV28	NA	TRBJ1-5	NA	CASSLGGRAHSNQPQHF	TGTGCCAGCAGTCTAGGCGGCAGAGCACATAGCAATCAGCCCCAGCATTTT
TRBV13	NA	TRBJ2-3	NA	CASPHPGGNTDTQYF	TGTGCCAGCCCCCACCCGGGCGGGAACACAGATACGCAGTATTTT
TRBV28	NA	TRBJ2-3	NA	CASSLGGFAPDTQYF	TGTGCCAGCAGTTTAGGGGGGTTCGCGCCAGATACGCAGTATTTT
TRBV7-7	TRBD1	TRBJ2-4	once	CASSLRTGVRSPKNIQYF	TGTGCCAGCAGCTTAAGGACAGGGGTCCGTTCCCCCAAAAACATTCAGTACTTC
TRBV11-2	TRBD1	TRBJ1-1	NA	CASSTGQGLLTEAFF	TGTGCCAGCAGCACCGGACAGGGGTTACTTACTGAAGCTTTCTTT
TRBV5-1	TRBD1	TRBJ2-3	NA	CASSPGQGGTFDTQYF	TGCGCCAGCAGCCCCGGACAGGGCGGCACCTTTGATACGCAGTATTTT
TRBV4-2	TRBD1	TRBJ2-7	NA	CASSSRDRGHEQYF	TGTGCCAGCAGCAGCCGGGACAGGGGCCACGAGCAGTACTTC
TRBV9	NA	TRBJ2-7	once	CASSETGTTYEQYF	TGTGCCAGCAGTGAAACCGGGACCACCTACGAGCAGTACTTC
TRBV6-1	TRBD1	TRBJ1-2	few	CASRKETGDGYTF	TGTGCCAGCAGGAAGGAAACAGGGGATGGCTACACCTTC
TRBV6-1	NA	TRBJ2-7	NA	CASSEDIGHTLAYEQYF	TGTGCCAGCAGTGAGGATATTGGTCACACCCTGGCCTACGAGCAGTACTTC
TRBV25-1	TRBD2	TRBJ2-3	NA	CASSGPGGRAKDTQYF	TGTGCCAGCAGTGGGCCAGGCGGGAGGGCCAAAGATACGCAGTATTTT